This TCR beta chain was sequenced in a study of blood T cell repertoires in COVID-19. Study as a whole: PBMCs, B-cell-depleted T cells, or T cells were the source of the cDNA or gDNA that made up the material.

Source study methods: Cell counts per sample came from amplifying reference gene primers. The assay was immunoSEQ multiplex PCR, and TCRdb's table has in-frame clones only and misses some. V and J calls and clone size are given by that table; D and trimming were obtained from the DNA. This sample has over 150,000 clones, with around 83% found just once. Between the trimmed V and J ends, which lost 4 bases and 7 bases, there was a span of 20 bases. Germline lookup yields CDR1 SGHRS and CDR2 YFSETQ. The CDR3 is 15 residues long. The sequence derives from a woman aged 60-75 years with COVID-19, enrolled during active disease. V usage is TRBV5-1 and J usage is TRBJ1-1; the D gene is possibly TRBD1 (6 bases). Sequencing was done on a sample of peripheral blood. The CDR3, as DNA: TGCGCCAGCAGCACCGCCGTACAGGGAGAAGGTGAAGCTTTCTTT. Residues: CASSTAVQGEGEAFF.